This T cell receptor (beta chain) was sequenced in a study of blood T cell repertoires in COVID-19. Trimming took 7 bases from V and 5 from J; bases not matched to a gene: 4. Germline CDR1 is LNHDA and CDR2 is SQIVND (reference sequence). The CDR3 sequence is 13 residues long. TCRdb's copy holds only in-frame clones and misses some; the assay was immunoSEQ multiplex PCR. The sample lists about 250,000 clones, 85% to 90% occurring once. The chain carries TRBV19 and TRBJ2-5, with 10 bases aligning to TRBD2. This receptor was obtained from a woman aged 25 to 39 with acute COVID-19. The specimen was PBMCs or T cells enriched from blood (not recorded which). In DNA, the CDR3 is TGTGCCAGTAAAGCGGGGGGGCCGGAGACCCAGTACTTC. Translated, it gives CASKAGGPETQYF.